What follows is one TCR beta chain and its context. Clones were sequenced by immunoSEQ multiplex PCR, and TCRdb holds only the in-frame ones, with some missing. The sample shows around 280,000 clones, approximately 86% of them seen only once. This record comes from a study of blood T cell repertoires in COVID-19. Germline CDR1 reads SGHRS; CDR2 reads YFSETQ. The V and J ends lost 4 bases and 4 bases respectively, with 14 bases between them. The CDR3 extends over 14 amino acids. The clonotype comes from a woman aged 30 to 39 who had recovered from COVID-19. The sample was peripheral blood. V usage is TRBV5-1 and J usage is TRBJ1-1; D is unresolved. This chain's CDR3 is CASSADPGSTEAFF. The DNA for the CDR3 is TGCGCCAGCAGCGCGGACCCGGGGAGCACTGAAGCTTTCTTT.